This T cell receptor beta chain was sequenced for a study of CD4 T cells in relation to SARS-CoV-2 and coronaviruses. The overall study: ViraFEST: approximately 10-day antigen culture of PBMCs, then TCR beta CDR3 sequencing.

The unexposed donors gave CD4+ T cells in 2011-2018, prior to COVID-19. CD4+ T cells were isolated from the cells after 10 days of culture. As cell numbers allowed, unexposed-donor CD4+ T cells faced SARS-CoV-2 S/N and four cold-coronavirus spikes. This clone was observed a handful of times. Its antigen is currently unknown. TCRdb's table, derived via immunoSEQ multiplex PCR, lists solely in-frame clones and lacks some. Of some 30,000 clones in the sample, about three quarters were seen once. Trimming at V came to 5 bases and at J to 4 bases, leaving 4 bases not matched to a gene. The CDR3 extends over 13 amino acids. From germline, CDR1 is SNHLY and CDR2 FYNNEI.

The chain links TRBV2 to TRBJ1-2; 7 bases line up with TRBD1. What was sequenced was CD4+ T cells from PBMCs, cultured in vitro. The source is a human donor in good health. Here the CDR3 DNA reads TGTGCCAGCAGTTCCCAGGGGGTCTATGGCTACACCTTC. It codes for CASSSQGVYGYTF.